One and the same sample provided the 26 T cell receptor beta chains below, sequenced in a study of human T cells and chemical hapten exposure. TCRdb called the RACE reads again in MiXCR, with one record for every CDR3 protein. The sample contains 250,000 or so distinct CDR3 sequences, roughly 8% of which appear only once. Described time point: pre-sensitization, week 0. This sample's treatment: therapeutic diphenylcyclopropenone sensitization with weekly scalp DPC. The source material was whole blood, sampled in connection with sensitization to the hapten diphenylcyclopropenone (DPC). The receptors shown here come from a young man with alopecia areata. Some clones in this sample may be carry-over from other donors' samples.

This clonotype occurred many times. The V call is TRBV10-3, the J call TRBJ1-1; D gene unclear. The CDR3 is 15 residues long. The V end lost 2 bases, the J end lost 3 bases, and 13 bases lay between the germline ends. CDR1 is ENHRY and CDR2 is SYGVKD in the germline V gene. The CDR3 bases are TGTGCCATCAGTGAGGTGGCGGGGTTTGACACTGAAGCTTTCTTT. Its translation is CAISEVAGFDTEAFF.

V gene TRBV10-2 combines with J gene TRBJ2-5, with 10 bases fitting TRBD2. The V segment lost 4 bases and the J segment 0 bases; nucleotides outside the gene matches: 5. This CDR3 has 16 amino acids. CDR1 is WSHSY and CDR2 is SAAADI in the germline V gene. CDR3 region: CASSAPSGGYQETQYF. The CDR3 DNA reads TGCGCCAGCAGTGCCCCTAGCGGGGGCTACCAAGAGACCCAGTACTTC.

This chain links TRBV19 with TRBJ1-2, with D possibly TRBD1 on 5 matching bases. Between the trimmed V and J ends, which lost 4 bases and 0 bases, there was a span of 15 bases. CDR3 length: 16 amino acids. CDR1 and CDR2 (germline): LNHDA, SQIVND (reference sequence). CDR3 coding DNA: TGTGCCAGTAGTACCCCTCGGGACCGAGCTAACTATGGCTACACCTTC. Amino acid sequence: CASSTPRDRANYGYTF.

There are a few counts of this clonotype. The V call is TRBV2, the J call TRBJ2-1; no clear D. This CDR3 spans 11 amino acids. The ends were cut back, 5 bases at V and 8 bases at J, with 7 bases in the middle. Germline V gene data show CDR1 as SNHLY and CDR2 as FYNNEI. The CDR3 loop is CASSSTDEQFF. CDR3 DNA: TGTGCCAGCAGTAGCACGGATGAGCAGTTCTTC.

Only a few counts were recorded for this clonotype. V usage is TRBV29-1 and J usage is TRBJ1-2; tentatively, D is TRBD1 (6 bases). Germline V gives CDR1 SQVTM, CDR2 ANQGSEA. This CDR3 is built from 13 residues. V lost 6 bases to trimming and J lost 1 base, with 12 bases between them. CDR3 sequence reads: CSVVGQYNYGYTF. CDR3 DNA sequence: TGCAGCGTCGTAGGACAGTATAACTATGGCTACACCTTC.

This clonotype occurred many times. This chain connects TRBV28 to TRBJ1-3, with D hard to call. CDR3 length: 13 residues. The germline V gene has CDR1 MDHEN and CDR2 SYDVKM. The V end was cut by 3 bases, the J end by 0 bases, with 3 bases between. CDR3 in amino acids: CASSFSSGNTIYF. CDR3 nucleotide sequence: TGTGCCAGCAGTTTTTCCTCTGGAAACACCATATATTTT.

V gene TRBV11-2 combines with J gene TRBJ2-2; TRBD1 matches 7 bases. Losses at the gene ends were 2 bases for V and 3 bases for J; bases not matched to a gene: 6. The CDR3 runs to 16 residues. Germline-derived CDR1 and CDR2 are SGHAT and FQNNGV. Written as DNA, the CDR3 is TGTGCCAGCAGCTTAACAGGGGTGGCGGACACCGGGGAGCTGTTTTTT. It encodes CASSLTGVADTGELFF.

This clonotype was recorded many times. The chain recombines TRBV7-9 with TRBJ1-5; TRBD1 might be the D (6 bases). Germline CDR1 is SEHNR and CDR2 is FQNEAQ (reference sequence). V was trimmed by 4 bases and J by 0 bases, leaving 10 bases between them. The CDR3 covers 15 residues. The CDR3: CASSSGDTSNQPQHF. Written as DNA, the CDR3 is TGTGCCAGCAGCTCCGGGGACACTAGCAATCAGCCCCAGCATTTT.

This clonotype turned up a few times. This chain connects TRBV12-5 to TRBJ1-1; D remains ambiguous. V was shortened by 3 bases and J by 6 bases, with 11 bases between the two germline ends. The CDR3 loop spans 13 amino acids. CDR1 is LGHNT and CDR2 is FRNRAP in the germline V gene. The CDR3 coding sequence is TGTGCTAGTGGTTTCTTGGGAGGCTCTGAAGCTTTCTTT. Translated: CASGFLGGSEAFF.

The V gene is TRBV4-3, the J gene TRBJ1-3; D remains unclear. CDR1 is LGHNA and CDR2 is YSLEER in the germline V gene. The ends were cut back, 5 bases at V and 2 bases at J, with 7 bases in the middle. The CDR3 totals 13 residues. As DNA, the CDR3 is TGCGCCAGCAGCACCCGACCTGGAAACACCATATATTTT. As protein: CASSTRPGNTIYF.

This chain connects TRBV20-1 to TRBJ2-5; D call uncertain. The CDR3 runs to 15 residues. In germline, CDR1 is DFQATT, CDR2 SNEGSKA (reference sequence). Between the trimmed V and J ends, which lost 7 bases and 1 base, there was a span of 19 bases. The CDR3 DNA follows: TGCAGTGGTACATCCGTTGCTACCCTCCAAGAGACCCAGTACTTC. Protein sequence: CSGTSVATLQETQYF.

This rearrangement joins TRBV20-1 to TRBJ1-5; a possible D gene is TRBD1 (5 bases). The V gene's germline CDR1 is DFQATT and CDR2 SNEGSKA (reference sequence). V was cut by 2 bases and J by 0 bases, with 8 bases left in between. This CDR3 region has 14 residues. The CDR3 region is CSARRGDSNQPQHF. The DNA for the CDR3 is TGCAGTGCTAGAAGAGGGGATAGCAATCAGCCCCAGCATTTT.

The table lists this clonotype with many counts. The chain joins TRBV6-1 to TRBJ2-2; 8 bases are a match to TRBD1. Germline loops: CDR1 MNHNS, CDR2 SASEGT. The ends lost 4 bases at V and 4 bases at J; junction bases unmatched: 8. The CDR3 runs to 16 residues. The CDR3 reads CASSGTGRRPTGELFF. DNA of the CDR3: TGTGCCAGCAGTGGGACAGGGAGGAGGCCCACCGGGGAGCTGTTTTTT.

The table lists this clonotype with a few counts. The genes are TRBV20-1 and TRBJ1-2, with a tentative D call TRBD1 (5 bases). V lost 7 bases and J lost 8, with 32 bases in between. CDR3 size: 17 residues. Germline V gene lookup returns CDR1 DFQATT and CDR2 SNEGSKA (reference sequence). As DNA, the CDR3 is TGCAGTGGCTACGTTTCGACCCGGGACTTAAGGTCAGGCGGCTACACCTTC. It is translated as CSGYVSTRDLRSGGYTF.

The V call is TRBV7-9, the J call TRBJ2-2; D may be TRBD2 (7 bases). V lost 6 bases, J lost 6 bases, and 20 bases lay in between. Germline V gene data show CDR1 as SEHNR and CDR2 as FQNEAQ (reference sequence). This CDR3 region has 16 residues. This CDR3 reads CASRLGGGSWPGELFF. CDR3 coding DNA: TGTGCCAGCAGGCTCGGCGGGGGCTCCTGGCCCGGGGAGCTGTTTTTT.

The chain is built from TRBV28 and TRBJ2-7; 7 nucleotides agree with TRBD2. V was clipped by 2 bases and J by 7 bases; unmatched bases: 2. The CDR3 is 12 amino acids. CDR1 is MDHEN, CDR2 SYDVKM, per germline. The CDR3 coding sequence is TGTGCCAGCAGTTTAATGGGGGGGGAGCAGTACTTC. It is translated as CASSLMGGEQYF.

At least ten counts were recorded for this clonotype. The chain employs TRBV5-1 and TRBJ2-5; D is uncertain. The ends were cut back, 2 bases at V and 2 bases at J, with 7 bases in the middle. CDR3 length: 13 amino acids. CDR1 is SGHRS, CDR2 YFSETQ, per germline. In DNA form, the CDR3 reads TGCGCCAGCAGCTTTGGACCGCAAGAGACCCAGTACTTC. As protein: CASSFGPQETQYF.

This clonotype was counted only a few times. V is TRBV5-1 and J is TRBJ1-6; D is possibly TRBD1 (5 bases). The CDR3 length is 14 residues. V lost 2 bases and J 5 bases, leaving 8 bases between the germline ends. Germline loops: CDR1 SGHRS, CDR2 YFSETQ. CDR3 sequence: CASSFDSNNSPLHF. CDR3 DNA sequence: TGCGCCAGCAGCTTTGACAGCAATAATTCACCCCTCCACTTT.

The chain uses TRBV6-1 and TRBJ1-4, with 7 bases identical to TRBD1. V trimming: 7 bases; J trimming: 0 bases; junction bases outside the gene matches: 11. The CDR3 extends over 17 amino acids. In germline, CDR1 is MNHNS, CDR2 SASEGT. This CDR3 is CASNLQQGPTTNEKLFF. As DNA, the CDR3 is TGTGCCAGCAACCTGCAACAGGGGCCTACAACTAATGAAAAACTGTTTTTT.

In its sample, this clonotype was seen many times. The genes are TRBV11-2 and TRBJ2-3; D is unclear. Deletions cut 0 bases from V and 3 bases from J, with 10 bases between. Germline V gene lookup returns CDR1 SGHAT and CDR2 FQNNGV. The CDR3 spans 15 residues. CDR3 region: CASSLDRIQTDTQYF. The CDR3 DNA reads TGTGCCAGCAGCTTAGACAGGATACAAACAGATACGCAGTATTTT.

In its sample, this clonotype was seen a few times. DNA for the CDR3: TGCAGTGCCCCGAAGGACAGCGGCAATCAGCCCCAGCATTTT. This codes for CSAPKDSGNQPQHF. V is TRBV20-1 and J is TRBJ1-5, with a possible D match to TRBD1 (6 bases). This CDR3 spans 14 amino acids. Germline V lookup: CDR1 DFQATT, CDR2 SNEGSKA (reference sequence). Trimming took off 6 bases at V and 2 bases at J, with 14 bases between the two ends.

This clonotype came up a few times. The rearrangement joins TRBV20-1 to TRBJ1-1; D gene ambiguous. CDR3 size: 14 residues. The germline V gene encodes CDR1 DFQATT and CDR2 SNEGSKA (reference sequence). The V gene lost 3 bases and the J gene lost 0 bases, with 11 bases spanning the gap. The CDR3 DNA is TGCAGTGCTAGCGCCGGAACAATGAACACTGAAGCTTTCTTT. It encodes CSASAGTMNTEAFF.

The chain carries TRBV5-4 and TRBJ2-2; D gene ambiguous. Trimming removed 1 base from V and 1 base from J, with 8 bases in between. The germline V gene has CDR1 SGHNT and CDR2 YYREEE (reference sequence). CDR3 length: 15 residues. This CDR3 is CASSLSRMNTGELFF. DNA of the CDR3: TGTGCCAGCAGCTTGAGCAGGATGAACACCGGGGAGCTGTTTTTT.

This clonotype showed up many times. The gene calls are TRBV15 and TRBJ2-1, with D hard to call. The germline V gene encodes CDR1 LNHNV and CDR2 YYDKDF (reference sequence). The V end was cut by 5 bases, the J end by 0 bases, with 14 bases between. The CDR3 has 16 residues. This CDR3 is CATSGWTASSYNEQFF. In DNA form, the CDR3 reads TGTGCCACCAGCGGTTGGACGGCTAGCTCCTACAATGAGCAGTTCTTC. Full variable domain (missing parts from reference TRBV15 and TRBJ2-1): DAMVIQNPRYQVTQFGKPVTLSCSQTLNHNVMYWYQQKSSQAPKLLFHYYDKDFNNEADTPDNFQSRRPNTSFCFLDIRSPGLGDTAMYLCATSGWTASSYNEQFFGPGTRLTVL.

This chain connects TRBV7-9 to TRBJ2-4; D is unclear. Germline loops: CDR1 SEHNR, CDR2 FQNEAQ (reference sequence). The V end was cut by 5 bases, the J end by 5 bases, with 7 bases between. The CDR3 has 12 amino acids. CDR3 residues: CASSHGQNIQYF. The CDR3 DNA reads as TGTGCCAGCAGCCACGGTCAAAACATTCAGTACTTC.

The table lists this clonotype with many counts. This chain connects TRBV7-9 to TRBJ1-4; a weak D match, TRBD1 (5 bases). CDR3 length: 15 residues. V was clipped by 5 bases and J by 6 bases, with 16 bases between them. Germline-derived CDR1 and CDR2 are SEHNR and FQNEAQ (reference sequence). Written as DNA, the CDR3 is TGTGCCAGCAGCAACCGGGACGGAGCCGATGAAAAACTGTTTTTT. As protein: CASSNRDGADEKLFF.